Given below is one T cell receptor beta chain in context. Its specificity is not known. Researchers ran the PCR with 60 Vbeta and 13 Jbeta primers. Only in-frame clones appear in the TCRdb table, and some are missing; sequencing was by immunoSEQ multiplex PCR. This sample has approximately 100,000 clones, with just under 80% found just once. These data originate in a study of cytomegalovirus exposure and HLA in healthy donors. Study-wide results and caveats: According to reports, the classifier identified cytomegalovirus status with high specificity and sensitivity. An ancestry cluster, one associated with Asian ancestry, reportedly showed fewer N-insertions than the approximately 670-donor mean in a later analysis.

The TCR originated in a woman aged 40 to 50 in good health and CMV-seropositive. The source material was PBMCs.

The CDR3 reads CAWTVTDRGEQYF. CDR3 DNA: TGTGCCTGGACCGTTACCGACAGGGGGGAGCAGTACTTC. V and J are TRBV30 and TRBJ2-7, with 9 bases that match TRBD1. V shed 4 bases, J shed 7 bases, and the junction held 8 bases outside the gene matches. This CDR3 region has 13 residues. Germline-derived CDR1 and CDR2 are GTSNPN and SVGIG (reference sequence).